The clone carrying this T cell receptor (beta chain) was counted many times. Its antigen is unknown. Using RNA transcripts as the source, TCR beta CDR3 regions were amplified. HTBI primers drove first-round RT-PCR of the TCR CDR3. TCRdb ran MiXCR on the multiplex PCR reads and lists one entry per CDR3 protein. Among 500,000 or so distinct CDR3 sequences listed, roughly 15% were seen once. Diagnoses were established using clinical symptoms, serum thyroxine and TRAb, thyroid ultrasound and orbital computed tomography. The V gene lost 3 bases and the J gene lost 5 bases, with 15 bases spanning the gap. Germline V lookup: CDR1 GTSNPN, CDR2 SVGIG (reference sequence). This CDR3 is built from 14 residues. This specimen comes from a study of T cells in Graves' hyperthyroidism and ophthalmopathy. Study-level findings and limits: Ophthalmopathy, as predicted by the model, came a median roughly 6.3 months after the prediction.

This chain connects TRBV30 to TRBJ2-3; the D gene is possibly TRBD1 (5 bases). The sequencing input was blood. This TCR came from a woman younger than 35 with Graves' ophthalmopathy. CDR3 DNA sequence: TGTGCCTGGAGCCCGGGCAGGGTGAGAGATACGCAGTATTTT. It encodes CAWSPGRVRDTQYF. The entire variable domain, with the rest obtained from reference TRBV30 and TRBJ2-3, is as follows: SQTIHQWPATLVQPVGSPLSLECTVEGTSNPNLYWYRQAAGRGLQLLFYSVGIGQISSEVPQNLSASRPQDRQFILSSKKLLLSDSGFYLCAWSPGRVRDTQYFGPGTRLTVL.